A selection of T cell receptor beta chains follows, all from one sample in a study of cytomegalovirus exposure and HLA in healthy donors. The method was immunoSEQ multiplex PCR; TCRdb's version includes in-frame clones alone and lacks a portion of them. The repertoire includes 150,000 to 200,000 clones, around 78% of them detected once, and roughly 0.99% sits in the top ten. The sequenced sample was PBMCs. These receptors were taken from a woman in her thirties or forties in good health and CMV-seronegative. CDR3s include the opening cysteine and the closing phenylalanine or tryptophan. The D gene is left open where the match is weak. Expanded clones get a size class; other rows say once, few or many, or leave the size out.

v_call: TRBV9; j_call: TRBJ2-1; clone_size: few; d_call: TRBD1; cdr3_aa: CASSVGGGTGDNEQFF; cdr3_nt: TGTGCCAGCAGCGTAGGAGGAGGGACAGGAGACAATGAGCAGTTCTTC
v_call: TRBV5-1; j_call: TRBJ2-3; clone_size: once; d_call: -; cdr3_aa: CASSSRSSADTQYF; cdr3_nt: TGCGCCAGCTCCTCCCGGAGTTCGGCAGATACGCAGTATTTT
v_call: TRBV5-1; j_call: TRBJ2-1; clone_size: -; d_call: TRBD1; cdr3_aa: CASGTGQTINEQFF; cdr3_nt: TGCGCCAGCGGAACGGGACAGACCATTAATGAGCAGTTCTTC
v_call: TRBV5-1; j_call: TRBJ1-5; clone_size: -; d_call: TRBD1; cdr3_aa: CASSLEGTGGNQPQHF; cdr3_nt: TGCGCCAGCAGCTTGGAGGGTACAGGGGGGAATCAGCCCCAGCATTTT
v_call: TRBV6-1; j_call: TRBJ1-2; clone_size: few; d_call: -; cdr3_aa: CASTGKGWGYTF; cdr3_nt: TGTGCCAGCACAGGGAAGGGTTGGGGCTACACCTTC
v_call: TRBV5-1; j_call: TRBJ2-1; clone_size: few; d_call: -; cdr3_aa: CASSLGSRDNEQFF; cdr3_nt: TGCGCCAGCAGCTTGGGGAGCAGAGACAATGAGCAGTTCTTC
v_call: TRBV25-1; j_call: TRBJ1-2; clone_size: -; d_call: TRBD1; cdr3_aa: CASAGGGTGILYGYTF; cdr3_nt: TGTGCCAGCGCCGGGGGGGGGACAGGGATACTCTATGGCTACACCTTC
v_call: TRBV9; j_call: TRBJ2-5; clone_size: -; d_call: TRBD1; cdr3_aa: CASSASTGTGETQYF; cdr3_nt: TGTGCCAGCAGCGCTTCGACAGGGACGGGAGAGACCCAGTACTTC
v_call: TRBV30; j_call: TRBJ2-1; clone_size: -; d_call: -; cdr3_aa: CAWSGTIHEQFF; cdr3_nt: TGTGCCTGGAGTGGGACTATTCATGAGCAGTTCTTC
v_call: TRBV28; j_call: TRBJ1-5; clone_size: -; d_call: TRBD1; cdr3_aa: CASSGGQASNQPQHF; cdr3_nt: TGTGCCAGCAGTGGGGGACAGGCTAGCAATCAGCCCCAGCATTTT
v_call: TRBV5-1; j_call: TRBJ2-1; clone_size: few; d_call: -; cdr3_aa: CASSLGAFQFF; cdr3_nt: TGCGCCAGCAGCTTGGGGGCTTTCCAGTTCTTC
v_call: TRBV5-1; j_call: TRBJ2-5; clone_size: -; d_call: -; cdr3_aa: CASNQNPSAGRLQETQYF; cdr3_nt: TGCGCCAGCAATCAAAACCCTTCAGCGGGCCGACTTCAAGAGACCCAGTACTTC
v_call: TRBV28; j_call: TRBJ1-4; clone_size: -; d_call: TRBD1; cdr3_aa: CASSVTGDSEKLFF; cdr3_nt: TGTGCCAGCAGTGTCACAGGGGATAGTGAAAAACTGTTTTTT
v_call: TRBV19; j_call: TRBJ1-1; clone_size: -; d_call: TRBD1; cdr3_aa: CASSPDRATEAFF; cdr3_nt: TGTGCCAGTAGTCCGGACAGGGCCACTGAAGCTTTCTTT
v_call: TRBV5-1; j_call: TRBJ1-1; clone_size: -; d_call: -; cdr3_aa: CASSSLHELNTEAFF; cdr3_nt: TGCGCCAGCAGCTCCTTACACGAATTGAACACTGAAGCTTTCTTT
v_call: TRBV28; j_call: TRBJ2-2; clone_size: few; d_call: TRBD2; cdr3_aa: CASSSQGAGAGELFF; cdr3_nt: TGTGCCAGCAGTTCCCAGGGAGCGGGAGCCGGGGAGCTGTTTTTT
v_call: TRBV30; j_call: TRBJ1-3; clone_size: -; d_call: -; cdr3_aa: CAWFRESSGNTIYF; cdr3_nt: TGTGCCTGGTTTAGAGAAAGCTCTGGAAACACCATATATTTT
v_call: TRBV5-1; j_call: TRBJ2-1; clone_size: -; d_call: TRBD2; cdr3_aa: CASGLAGDNEQFF; cdr3_nt: TGCGCCAGCGGACTAGCGGGAGACAATGAGCAGTTCTTC
v_call: TRBV6-6; j_call: TRBJ2-1; clone_size: -; d_call: -; cdr3_aa: CASSRGNDNEQFF; cdr3_nt: TGTGCCAGCAGCAGAGGTAACGACAATGAGCAGTTCTTC
v_call: TRBV19; j_call: TRBJ2-2; clone_size: -; d_call: TRBD1; cdr3_aa: CASSIGTGTGELFF; cdr3_nt: TGTGCCAGTAGTATTGGGACAGGTACGGGGGAGCTGTTTTTT